This T cell receptor beta chain appears in the sequencing data of a study of T-cell memory formation after mild COVID-19. MiXCR, run by TCRdb on the 5' RACE reads, gives a single entry per CDR3 protein. The sample gives about 110,000 distinct CDR3 sequences, around an eighth of which show up once; approximately 30% is in the top ten. Germline V lookup: CDR1 LGHNA, CDR2 YSLEER. CDR3 length equals 20 residues. J was trimmed by 4 bases and V by 6 bases; bases with no gene match: 19. Sequenced material: PBMCs or a T cell subset sorted from them (not recorded which). This chain links TRBV4-3 with TRBJ2-3; 13 bases map to TRBD2. This TCR was sampled from an adult woman who had mild COVID-19 (a few samples of this study predate the infection). Cell type and time point are not known. The CDR3 spells CASRRYHRWTSGSVSDTQYF. The CDR3 region has the DNA TGCGCCAGCAGACGGTACCACCGGTGGACTAGCGGGAGTGTGTCAGATACGCAGTATTTT.